These T cell receptor beta chains were read from a single sample in a study of cytotoxic CD8 clonotypes in ibrutinib-treated CLL. This table comes from immunoSEQ multiplex PCR, and its TCRdb copy is limited to in-frame clones, with some not included. Of approximately 190,000 clones in the sample, 79% were seen once. The sequences come from PBMCs, collected after 12 months of ibrutinib treatment. These receptors came from a human donor with chronic lymphocytic leukemia. Each CDR3 is given with its conserved first and last residue. The order of the fields is D gene, V gene, CDR3 protein. A D gene is named only where the DNA matches it firmly.

. TRBV5-1 CASTIQGPNNEQFF
. TRBV9 CASSMEGLAGELFF
TRBD1 TRBV23-1 CASSQRDRGLGGYTF
. TRBV27 CATLTHGTELYF
. TRBV2 CASGLNEWETQYF
. TRBV6-5 CASSYDPSYGYTF
. TRBV13 CASSLLDHYEQYF
. TRBV7-6 CASSLEVLGGYNEQFF
TRBD1 TRBV9 CASSVASRTGGETQYF
. TRBV7-9 CASSPDPADWTQYF